A single sample is the source of the 5 T cell receptor beta chains below, sequenced in a study of T cell changes during pregnancy in multiple sclerosis. The table came from immunoSEQ multiplex PCR; TCRdb's copy has only in-frame clones and leaves some out. This table has some 70,000 clones, less than 95% appearing once. Sequenced material: peripheral blood, taken in the second trimester of pregnancy. These receptors were obtained from a female donor with multiple sclerosis, enrolled in a pregnancy study.

This sequence joins TRBV10-2 and TRBJ1-1; 7 bases align to TRBD1. In germline, CDR1 is WSHSY, CDR2 SAAADI. Trimming took 7 bases from V and 4 from J; bases not matched to a gene: 9. The CDR3 is 14 amino acids. The CDR3 here is CASIPFQGGTEAFF. Written as DNA, the CDR3 is TGCGCCAGCATACCTTTCCAGGGGGGCACTGAAGCTTTCTTT.

This chain connects TRBV2 to TRBJ2-2; 7 nucleotides match TRBD1. This CDR3 spans 16 amino acids. The V gene's germline CDR1 is SNHLY and CDR2 FYNNEI. With 4 bases clipped from V and 0 bases from J, the junction kept 5 bases outside the gene matches. This CDR3 is CASSVYRGANTGELFF. CDR3 bases: TGTGCCAGCAGTGTTTACAGGGGCGCGAACACCGGGGAGCTGTTTTTT.

This chain uses TRBV11-2 with TRBJ1-2; a weak D match, TRBD1 (6 bases). Germline loops: CDR1 SGHAT, CDR2 FQNNGV. The CDR3 runs to 16 residues. V gave up 5 bases and J gave up 8 bases, with 24 bases separating them. CDR3 loop: CASSPGGAGVFEGYTF. The CDR3 bases are TGTGCCAGCAGCCCGGGGGGGGCAGGGGTGTTTGAGGGCTACACCTTC.

The rearrangement links TRBV7-3 to TRBJ2-1, with unresolved D. The V end lost 5 bases, the J end lost 7 bases, and 12 bases lay between the germline ends. There are 13 residues in the CDR3. CDR1 is SGHTA and CDR2 is FQGTGA in the germline V gene. The CDR3 sequence is CASSPTSMNEQFF. CDR3 in DNA: TGTGCCAGCAGCCCGACAAGCATGAATGAGCAGTTCTTC. Full variable domain (remainder filled in from reference TRBV7-3 and TRBJ2-1): GAGVSQTPSNKVTEKGKYVELRCDPISGHTALYWYRQSLGQGPEFLIYFQGTGAADDSGLPNDRFFAVRPEGSVSTLKIQRTERGDSAVYLCASSPTSMNEQFFGPGTRLTVL.

CDR3 in DNA: TGCGCCAGCAGCAAACAGGGCCGTTTCGAGACCCAGTACTTC. Its translation: CASSKQGRFETQYF. The genes are TRBV5-1 and TRBJ2-5, with D possibly being TRBD1 (6 bases). Trimming stripped 4 bases from V and 5 bases from J, with 15 bases between. CDR1 SGHRS and CDR2 YFSETQ come from the germline V gene. CDR3 length: 14 residues.